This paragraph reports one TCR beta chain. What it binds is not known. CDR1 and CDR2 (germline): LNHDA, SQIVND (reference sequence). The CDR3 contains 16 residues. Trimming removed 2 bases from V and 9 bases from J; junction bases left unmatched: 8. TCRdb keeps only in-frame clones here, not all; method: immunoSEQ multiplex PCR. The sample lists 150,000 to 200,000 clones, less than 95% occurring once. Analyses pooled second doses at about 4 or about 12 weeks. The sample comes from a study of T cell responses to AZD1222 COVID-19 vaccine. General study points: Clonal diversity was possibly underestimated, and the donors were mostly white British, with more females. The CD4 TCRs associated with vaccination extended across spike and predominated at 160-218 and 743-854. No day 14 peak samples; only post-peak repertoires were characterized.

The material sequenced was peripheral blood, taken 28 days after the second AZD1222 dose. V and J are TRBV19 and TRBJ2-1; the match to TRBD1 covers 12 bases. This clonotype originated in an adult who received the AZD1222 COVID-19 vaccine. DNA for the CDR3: TGTGCCAGTAGTATACTTCCGGGACAGGGGGCGGGTGAGCAGTTCTTC. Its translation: CASSILPGQGAGEQFF.